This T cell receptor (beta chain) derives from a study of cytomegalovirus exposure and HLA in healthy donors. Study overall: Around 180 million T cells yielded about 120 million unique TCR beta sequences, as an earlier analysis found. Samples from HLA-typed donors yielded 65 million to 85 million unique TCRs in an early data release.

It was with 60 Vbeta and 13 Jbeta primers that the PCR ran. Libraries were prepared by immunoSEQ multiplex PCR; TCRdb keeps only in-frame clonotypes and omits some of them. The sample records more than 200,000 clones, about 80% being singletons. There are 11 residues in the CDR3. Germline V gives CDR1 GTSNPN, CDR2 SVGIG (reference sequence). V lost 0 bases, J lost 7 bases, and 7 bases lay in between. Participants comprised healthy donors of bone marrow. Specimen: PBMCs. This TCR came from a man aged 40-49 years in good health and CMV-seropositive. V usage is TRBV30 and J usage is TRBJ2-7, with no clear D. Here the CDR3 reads CAWSVGPEQYF. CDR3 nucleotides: TGTGCCTGGAGTGTGGGCCCTGAGCAGTACTTC.